A single sample gave rise to the 14 T cell receptor beta chains below, sequenced in a study of T cells after posttransplantation cyclophosphamide. Profiled with immunoSEQ multiplex PCR; TCRdb holds only in-frame clones, not every one. The repertoire consists of about 39,000 clones, none detected only once. Material for sequencing was PBMCs. These TCRs come from a woman between 45 and 60 years old in good health and a related stem cell transplant donor.

This clone was seen repeatedly, ten times or more. The chain couples TRBV6-4 to TRBJ1-4; no clear D gene. CDR1 and CDR2 (germline): MRHNA, SNTAGT. There are 14 residues in the CDR3. V was trimmed by 5 bases and J by 8 bases, leaving 15 bases between them. Written as DNA, the CDR3 is TGTGCCAGCAGTCGAGGACTTCAGAGGGAAAAACTGTTTTTT. It encodes CASSRGLQREKLFF.

This clone was counted at least ten times. The chain couples TRBV28 to TRBJ1-1; 7 bases match TRBD1. The CDR3 consists of 15 residues. The V gene end was trimmed by 6 bases and the J gene end by 2 bases; junction bases not matched to a gene: 9. Germline values: CDR1 MDHEN, CDR2 SYDVKM. The DNA of the CDR3 is TGTGCCAGCAGCCACCTCGACAGGGATAACACTGAAGCTTTCTTT. Translation gives CASSHLDRDNTEAFF.

This clone has ten or more counts. The rearrangement joins TRBV7-9 to TRBJ1-1; weak D call: TRBD1 (5 bases). The germline V gene encodes CDR1 SEHNR and CDR2 FQNEAQ (reference sequence). The CDR3 contains 15 residues. Trimming took 0 bases from V and 2 from J, leaving 10 bases between them. The CDR3 bases are TGTGCCAGCAGCTTAGCCGCGGGGGGAAACACTGAAGCTTTCTTT. This sequence encodes CASSLAAGGNTEAFF.

This clone was counted many times. The chain recombines TRBV28 with TRBJ2-7; 7 nucleotides align to TRBD1. The CDR3 is 14 amino acids. Losses at the gene ends were 5 bases for V and 7 bases for J; bases not matched to a gene: 11. Germline CDR1 MDHEN, CDR2 SYDVKM. The CDR3 coding sequence is TGTGCCAGCAGTCCGCGGAGACAGGGTCGGGAGCAGTACTTC. Its protein product is CASSPRRQGREQYF. Variable domain in full (rest from reference TRBV28 and TRBJ2-7): DVKVTQSSRYLVKRTGEKVFLECVQDMDHENMFWYRQDPGLGLRLIYFSYDVKMKEKGDIPEGYSVSREKKERFSLILESASTNQTSMYLCASSPRRQGREQYFGPGTRLTVT.

At least ten counts were recorded for this clone. V is TRBV19 and J is TRBJ2-2, with TRBD1 as a possible D gene (5 bases). V gave up 3 bases and J gave up 1 base, with 9 bases separating them. The germline V gene has CDR1 LNHDA and CDR2 SQIVND (reference sequence). The CDR3 consists of 15 residues. CDR3 bases: TGTGCCAGTAGTATCAGGGCCCGGAACACCGGGGAGCTGTTTTTT. As protein: CASSIRARNTGELFF.

The rearrangement uses TRBV6-6 and TRBJ1-2, with D possibly being TRBD1 (5 bases). CDR1 and CDR2 from the germline V gene are MNHNY and SVGAGI (reference sequence). CDR3 length equals 15 residues. V lost 2 bases, J lost 3 bases, and 13 bases lay in between. CDR3 DNA: TGTGCCAGCAGTTACGTTGCAGGGCTGGACTATGGCTACACCTTC. This encodes CASSYVAGLDYGYTF.

Many counts were recorded for this clone. The chain couples TRBV9 to TRBJ1-3, with 7 positions matching TRBD1. The germline CDR1 and CDR2 sequences are SGDLS and YYNGEE. This CDR3 has 13 residues. Trimming cost V 6 bases and J 2 bases; bases outside gene matches: 2. The CDR3 coding sequence is TGTGCCAGCACCACAGGGGCTGGAAACACCATATATTTT. Encoded protein: CASTTGAGNTIYF.

This clone was seen ten or more times. The chain links TRBV2 to TRBJ2-5; D call uncertain. The CDR3 totals 13 residues. CDR1 is SNHLY, CDR2 FYNNEI, per germline. Trimming left V 6 bases short and J 0 bases short, with 8 bases between. The CDR3 DNA sequence: TGTGCCAGCAGGACTCCCTACCAAGAGACCCAGTACTTC. Its protein is CASRTPYQETQYF. Combining the CDR3 with reference TRBV2 and TRBJ2-5 gives the whole variable domain EPEVTQTPSHQVTQMGQEVILRCVPISNHLYFYWYRQILGQKVEFLVSFYNNEISEKSEIFDDQFSVERPDGSNFTLKIRSTKLEDSAMYFCASRTPYQETQYFGPGTRLLVL.

V gene TRBV2 combines with J gene TRBJ2-7; D unclear. CDR1 is SNHLY and CDR2 is FYNNEI in the germline V gene. Trimming took off 7 bases at V and 3 bases at J, with 7 bases between the two ends. The CDR3 runs to 11 residues. CDR3 loop: CASTGYYEQYF. The CDR3 coding sequence is TGTGCCAGCACAGGCTACTACGAGCAGTACTTC.

The V gene is TRBV2, the J gene TRBJ2-5; 8 bases fit TRBD1. Near its end, the DNA agrees better with TRBJ2-7, so the J call may be wrong. The CDR3 covers 12 residues. Germline CDR1 SNHLY, CDR2 FYNNEI. The CDR3 bases are TGTGCCAGCAGCGACAGGGGCTACGAGCAGTACTTC. Translation gives CASSDRGYEQYF.

This chain joins TRBV30 and TRBJ2-5, with D perhaps matching TRBD2 (6 bases). This CDR3 has 14 residues. CDR1 and CDR2 from the germline V gene are GTSNPN and SVGIG (reference sequence). V was trimmed by 3 bases and J by 4 bases, leaving 15 bases between them. The CDR3 region is CAWSGTPGRETQYF. In nucleotides, the CDR3 is TGTGCCTGGAGCGGGACTCCTGGGAGAGAGACCCAGTACTTC.

This clone was counted at least ten times. This sequence joins TRBV7-8 and TRBJ2-7, with 9 nucleotides matching TRBD2. Per germline, CDR1 SGHVS and CDR2 FQNEAQ. With 1 base clipped from V and 7 bases from J, the junction kept 14 bases outside the gene matches. This CDR3 contains 17 residues. CDR3 coding DNA: TGTGCCAGCAGCTTAGTCCGGCTAGCGGGGAAAAAGAGTGAGCAGTACTTC. This translates into CASSLVRLAGKKSEQYF.

To note about this clone: The same CDR3 arises from other DNA sequences in this sample as well. V is TRBV27 and J is TRBJ1-6; D uncertain. The ends were cut back, 4 bases at V and 0 bases at J, with 10 bases in the middle. The CDR3 runs to 16 residues. Per germline, CDR1 MNHEY and CDR2 SMNVEV (reference sequence). CDR3 DNA: TGTGCCAGCAGTTCCCCCTCGAGCTCCTATAATTCACCCCTCCACTTT. Amino acids: CASSSPSSSYNSPLHF.

This clone came up a few times. The gene calls are TRBV18 and TRBJ1-6; D call uncertain. Germline V gene sequence: CDR1 KGHSH, CDR2 LQKENI. CDR3 length: 20 residues. V shed 1 base and J shed 7 bases, with 26 bases lying between them. This chain's CDR3 is CASSPRAVGIDSVINSPLHF. The CDR3 DNA is TGTGCCAGCTCACCACGGGCCGTCGGAATAGATAGTGTGATCAATTCACCCCTCCACTTT.